The T cell receptor (beta chain) described here comes from a study of brain metastases from non-small cell lung cancer. Overall study findings and caveats: Fewer infiltrating T cells were found in brain metastases than primaries. T-cell clones appeared expanded in around 61% of brain metastases relative to matched primary tumors.

This clone appeared a single time. Its antigen is unidentified. CDR1 and CDR2 from the germline V gene are SQVTM and ANQGSEA. Trimming removed 7 bases from V and 2 bases from J, with 11 bases in between. This CDR3 spans 12 amino acids. Using immunoSEQ multiplex PCR, the repertoire was profiled, and TCRdb retains in-frame clones only, with some absent. Of about 15,000 clones in the sample, about 83% were seen once. The chain has TRBV29-1 and TRBJ1-2; D is ambiguous. The receptor comes from a donor aged 40 or older with non-small cell lung cancer. The sequenced sample consisted of primary lung tumor tissue. CDR3 amino acids: CSADGRNYGYTF. The CDR3 DNA reads as TGCAGCGCCGACGGACGAAACTATGGCTACACCTTC.